These T cell receptor beta chains were read from a single sample in a study of T-cell reconstitution after alpha-beta-depleted transplantation in children. TCRdb re-analysed the PCR reads in MiXCR, keeping a single row per CDR3 protein. The table shows under 450,000 distinct CDR3 sequences, with roughly 15% occurring only once. The sample was PBMCs, mostly from graft donor cells, taken 360 days after TCRalphabeta/CD19-depleted stem cell transplant. All receptors derive from a boy in the first two years of life who had a stem cell transplant for Wiskott-Aldrich syndrome, so the T cells may come from the graft donor. Both conserved end residues are part of each CDR3. The order of the fields is clone size, J gene, D gene, V gene, CDR3 DNA, CDR3 protein. D genes are given only for firm matches. Only part of the rows carry a size: once, few, many, or a class if the clone is expanded.

>few|TRBJ2-3|.|TRBV14
TGTGCCAGCAGCCGAGGGAGCGAAAATACGCAGTATTTT
CASSRGSENTQYF
>few|TRBJ1-5|TRBD1|TRBV19
TGTGCCACCAAGACAGGGGAGAATCAGCCCCAGCATTTT
CATKTGENQPQHF
>few|TRBJ2-5|.|TRBV30
TGTGCCTGGAAGTGGGGGCTCCAAGAGACCCAGTACTTC
CAWKWGLQETQYF
>many|TRBJ2-3|TRBD2|TRBV20-1
TGCAGTGCTTCCCGACTAGCGGGGGACACAGATACGCAGTATTTT
CSASRLAGDTDTQYF
>.|TRBJ2-2|.|TRBV20-1
TGCAGTGCTAGAGTGGGGAAAAGTCTCCCCTCGACCGGGGAGCTGTTTTTT
CSARVGKSLPSTGELFF
>.|TRBJ2-7|.|TRBV18
TGTGCCAGCTCACCAGACAGAACTTCCTACGAGCAGTACTTC
CASSPDRTSYEQYF
>once|TRBJ2-5|.|TRBV7-2
TGTGCCAGCAGCTTATTTGCAGGGGAAGAGACCCAGTACTTC
CASSLFAGEETQYF
>many|TRBJ2-5|TRBD2|TRBV12-3/TRBV12-4
TGTGCCAGCAGCCATGGACTAGCTGGGCAAGAGACCCAGTACTTC
CASSHGLAGQETQYF
>.|TRBJ2-1|.|TRBV12-3/TRBV12-4
TGTGCCAGCAGTTCCAGTTTGACTATAAACACCTACAATGAGCAGTTCTTC
CASSSSLTINTYNEQFF
>.|TRBJ2-1|.|TRBV5-1
TGCGCCAGCAGATTGGTGGGATACTCCATCCAGTTCTTC
CASRLVGYSIQFF
>.|TRBJ2-7|.|TRBV5-1
TGCGCCAGCAGCTTGGTGGTAGCTGAGGACCACGAGCAGTACTTC
CASSLVVAEDHEQYF
>few|TRBJ2-7|.|TRBV2
TGTGCCAGCAGCCTCCGACAGGAACCTATCTACGAGCAGTACTTC
CASSLRQEPIYEQYF
>few|TRBJ2-7|.|TRBV7-9
TGTGCCAGCAGTAGGAGACAGCATCGTGAGACCTACGAGCAGTACTTC
CASSRRQHRETYEQYF
>few|TRBJ2-7|.|TRBV20-1
TGCAGTGCTAGTCCATCCGGGACGGACTCCTACGAGCAGTACTTC
CSASPSGTDSYEQYF
>few|TRBJ2-7|TRBD1|TRBV28
TGTGCCAGCAGTTTAACCGGGACAGGGACTCGGTACGAGCAGTACTTC
CASSLTGTGTRYEQYF
>.|TRBJ2-1|TRBD2|TRBV27
TGTGCCAGCAGCCCGGTCCCCGGGAGGGTATCCTACAATGAGCAGTTCTTC
CASSPVPGRVSYNEQFF
>few|TRBJ2-5|.|TRBV4-2
TGTGCCAGCAGCTTTGGCGGGATCCAAGAGACCCAGTACTTC
CASSFGGIQETQYF
>few|TRBJ2-3|TRBD2|TRBV10-3
TGTGCCATCAGTCAGACTAGCGGGAGCTCAGATACGCAGTATTTT
CAISQTSGSSDTQYF
>few|TRBJ2-2|.|TRBV6-1
TGTGCCAGCAGTCCGGCCGGGGGCACCGGGGAGCTGTTTTTT
CASSPAGGTGELFF
>.|TRBJ1-5|.|TRBV7-2
TGTGCCAGCAGCTTGTCAGGGGCTCTTGTTCAGCCCCAGCATTTT
CASSLSGALVQPQHF
>.|TRBJ2-4|.|TRBV3-1
TGTGCCAGCAGCCAAGAACTGGCCAAAAACATTCAGTACTTC
CASSQELAKNIQYF
>.|TRBJ2-3|.|TRBV12-3/TRBV12-4
TGTGCCAGCAGGAGGGCTACAGATACGCAGTATTTT
CASRRATDTQYF
>few|TRBJ2-4|TRBD2|TRBV20-1
TGCAGTGCTAGAGCACTAGCGGGAGGGCCGAACCCCGTAGCCAAAAACATTCAGTACTTC
CSARALAGGPNPVAKNIQYF
>few|TRBJ2-2|.|TRBV5-1
TGCGCCAGCAGGCGGACAGTCGGGGGCGGGGAGCTGTTTTTT
CASRRTVGGGELFF
>.|TRBJ2-1|.|TRBV5-1
TGCGCCAGCAGCTTGGTATGGGCAGCAGAAAATGAGCAGTTCTTC
CASSLVWAAENEQFF
>few|TRBJ2-1|.|TRBV12-3/TRBV12-4
TGTGCCAGCAGTTTTGACAGCTCCTACAATGAGCAGTTCTTC
CASSFDSSYNEQFF
>few|TRBJ1-6|.|TRBV12-3/TRBV12-4
TGTGCCAGCAGTTTTTGGGCAGTCGAGGGCTATAATTCACCCCTCCACTTT
CASSFWAVEGYNSPLHF
>.|TRBJ2-1|.|TRBV11-2
TGTGGCAGCAGCTTAGGAGGGGGGGGTTATGAGCAGTTCTTC
CGSSLGGGGYEQFF
>few|TRBJ2-7|.|TRBV5-5
TGTGCCAGCAGCTTGGCCGGCCCGGCAGGGATCGAGCAGTACTTC
CASSLAGPAGIEQYF
>.|TRBJ2-3|TRBD1|TRBV4-3
TGCGCCAGCAGCCAGGATAGACCCCCAGGGGGATCAGATACGCAGTATTTT
CASSQDRPPGGSDTQYF
>.|TRBJ2-1|TRBD1|TRBV5-1
TGCGCCAGCAGCTTGCGGGACAGGGGACATGAGCAGTTCTTC
CASSLRDRGHEQFF
>.|TRBJ1-5|TRBD1|TRBV12-3/TRBV12-4
TGTGCCAGCAGACCCGACAGGGGTCGGCGCAATCAGCCCCAGCATTTT
CASRPDRGRRNQPQHF
>.|TRBJ2-7|.|TRBV7-9
TGTGCCAGCAGCACGCCGTCCGAGCAGTACTTC
CASSTPSEQYF
>.|TRBJ1-3|.|TRBV6-2/TRBV6-3
TGTGCCAGCAGTTACGATCCCCCAAGTGGAAACACCATATATTTT
CASSYDPPSGNTIYF
>few|TRBJ2-2|.|TRBV27
TGTGCCAGCAGTCCCCGGGCCCTAGGGACCGGGGAGCTGTTTTTT
CASSPRALGTGELFF
>.|TRBJ2-4|.|TRBV18
TGTGCCAGCTCACCAAACAGGGCTATAGCCAAAAACATTCAGTACTTC
CASSPNRAIAKNIQYF
>.|TRBJ2-7|TRBD2|TRBV29-1
TGCAGCGTTGAAGAGGGACTAGCGTCCGAGCAGTACTTC
CSVEEGLASEQYF
>.|TRBJ2-1|TRBD1|TRBV5-1
TGCGCCAGCAGTCAGACAGGGGGCAGGAATGAGCAGTTCTTC
CASSQTGGRNEQFF
>many|TRBJ2-5|.|TRBV5-1
TGCGCCAGCAGCTCCTCCATACCCGGAGAGACCCAGTACTTC
CASSSSIPGETQYF